What follows are 13 T cell receptor beta chains derived from one specimen sequenced in a study of CXCR3-negative and CXCR3-positive naive CD8 T cells. Points from the study as a whole: The study found more hydrophobic TRB CDR3s in CXCR3-positive naive cells than in CXCR3-negative naive cells.

Their target antigens are unknown. UMI-labeled 5' RACE TRB cDNA libraries were prepared from the cells. TCRdb re-called the 5' RACE reads and catalogs CDR3 proteins one per entry, DNA excluded. The sample data list 150,000 to 160,000 distinct CDR3 sequences. Sequencing was carried out using naive CXCR3+ CD8+ T cells from blood. Subset in this sample: CD45RO-CCR7+CD27+CD95- naive CD8+ T cells expressing CXCR3 (TNR3+). The receptor set was obtained from a human donor in good health. Some clones in this sample may be carry-over from other donors' samples.

The chain recombines TRBV6-5 with TRBJ2-7; TCRdb gives TRBD1 as the D gene, but with no DNA this cannot be confirmed. This CDR3 has 14 amino acids. CDR1 and CDR2 from the germline V gene are MNHEY and SVGAGI. The CDR3 here is CASSGSEISYEQYF.

The chain links TRBV29-1 to TRBJ2-2. CDR3 size: 14 residues. Germline loops: CDR1 SQVTM, CDR2 ANQGSEA. CDR3 amino acids: CSVELTQVTGELFF.

The chain joins TRBV7-3 to TRBJ1-1; TCRdb lists TRBD1, though no DNA is available to test this call. In germline, CDR1 is SGHTA, CDR2 FQGTGA. This CDR3 has 17 residues. The CDR3 spells CASSPLGLDRASDEAFF.

The rearrangement uses TRBV6-5 and TRBJ1-6; TCRdb indicates TRBD1, and absent DNA this call remains unverified. The CDR3 sequence is 14 residues long. Germline V gives CDR1 MNHEY, CDR2 SVGAGI. CDR3 amino acids: CASSYFDSSSPLHF.

The CDR3 sequence: CASSSTLQGENTIYF. The rearrangement uses TRBV12-3 or TRBV12-4 and TRBJ1-3; TCRdb designates TRBD1, a call that cannot be tested without DNA. CDR3 length: 15 amino acids.

This chain links TRBV12-3 or TRBV12-4 with TRBJ2-1; there is no DNA to check the TCRdb D call of TRBD1. The CDR3 contains 13 residues. CDR3 loop: CASSSLGQFEQFF.

The chain couples TRBV7-8 to TRBJ2-1; checking the TCRdb D call of TRBD1 is not possible without DNA. There are 14 residues in the CDR3. Looked up from germline, CDR1 is SGHVS and CDR2 is FQNEAQ. This chain's CDR3 is CASSAGQTYNEQFF.

J is TRBJ1-4 and V is TRBV29-1; TCRdb picks TRBD1, but there is no DNA to check that call. This CDR3 region has 18 residues. Germline V gene data show CDR1 as SQVTM and CDR2 as ANQGSEA. CDR3 residues: CSVEDLFGGNATNEKLFF.

The genes are TRBV28 and TRBJ2-7; the TCRdb call, TRBD1, lacks DNA for checking. The CDR3 loop spans 13 amino acids. Germline V gene sequence: CDR1 MDHEN, CDR2 SYDVKM. The CDR3 sequence: CASHGDRGNEQYF.

J is TRBJ2-1 and V is TRBV19; TCRdb's assignment of TRBD2 cannot be checked, as there is no DNA. The CDR3 extends over 18 amino acids. Germline CDR1 and CDR2: LNHDA and SQIVND (reference sequence). CDR3 protein: CASSPGLAGISSYNEQFF. The full variable domain, its missing parts supplied by reference TRBV19 and TRBJ2-1, is DGGITQSPKYLFRKEGQNVTLSCEQNLNHDAMYWYRQDPGQGLRLIYYSQIVNDFQKGDIAEGYSVSREKKESFPLTVTSAQKNPTAFYLCASSPGLAGISSYNEQFFGPGTRLTVL.

The gene calls are TRBV24-1 and TRBJ2-1; as DNA is missing, the TRBD1 call by TCRdb cannot be tested. The germline V gene has CDR1 KGHDR and CDR2 SFDVKD. The CDR3 loop spans 15 amino acids. The CDR3 sequence is CATSGAIGPYNEQFF.

The chain uses TRBV7-8 and TRBJ2-1; TCRdb's D call, TRBD2, is unchecked because there is no DNA. The length of the CDR3 is 17 residues. Germline-derived CDR1 and CDR2 are SGHVS and FQNEAQ. This chain's CDR3 is CASSLAVGGLSYNEQFF.

This chain connects TRBV11-3 to TRBJ1-1; the TCRdb D gene call, TRBD1, has no DNA to confirm it. The CDR3 is 14 amino acids. Germline CDR1 is SGHNT and CDR2 is YENEEA. Here the CDR3 reads CASRRKQGSTEAFF.